This entry describes one T cell receptor beta chain. What it recognizes is unknown. Primers used in a second PCR of about 7 to 12 cycles were a sample-barcoded 5' primer and a J-beta primer mix. TCRdb reprocessed the 5' RACE reads via MiXCR and lists one record per CDR3 protein. The sample records under 2,000,000 distinct CDR3 sequences, roughly 50% being singletons. These data originate in a study of blood T cells in healthy people across ages. The study's findings and limits: Shifts in expanded clonotypes may have been confounded by donor CMV status, which was unknown.

The authors drew 8 to 10 milliliters of peripheral blood from each donor. The germline V gene has CDR1 SQVTM and CDR2 ANQGSEA. With 4 bases removed from V and 10 bases from J, the gap between germline ends came to 14 bases. The CDR3 sequence is 12 residues long. The TCR originated in a woman in her thirties or forties in good health. The chain recombines TRBV29-1 with TRBJ1-5; possible D gene TRBD1, 5 bases. The sample taken for sequencing was blood. CDR3 region: CSVAGGNGPQHF. For the CDR3, the DNA is TGCAGCGTTGCTGGGGGGAATGGTCCCCAGCATTTT. The entire variable domain, with the rest obtained from reference TRBV29-1 and TRBJ1-5, is as follows: SAVISQKPSRDICQRGTSLTIQCQVDSQVTMMFWYRQQPGQSLTLIATANQGSEATYESGFVIDKFPISRPNLTFSTLTVSNMSPEDSSIYLCSVAGGNGPQHFGDGTRLSIL.